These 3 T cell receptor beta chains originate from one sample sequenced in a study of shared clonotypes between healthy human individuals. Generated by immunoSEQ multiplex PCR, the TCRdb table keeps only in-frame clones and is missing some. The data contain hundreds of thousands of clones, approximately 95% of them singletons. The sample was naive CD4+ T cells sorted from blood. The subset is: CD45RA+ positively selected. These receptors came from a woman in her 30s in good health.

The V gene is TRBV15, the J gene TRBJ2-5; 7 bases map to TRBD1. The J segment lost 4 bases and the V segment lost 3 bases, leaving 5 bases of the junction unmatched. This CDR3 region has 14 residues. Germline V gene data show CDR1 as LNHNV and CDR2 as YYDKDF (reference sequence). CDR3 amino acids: CATSRDRSGETQYF. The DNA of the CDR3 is TGTGCCACCAGCAGGGACAGGTCGGGAGAGACCCAGTACTTC.

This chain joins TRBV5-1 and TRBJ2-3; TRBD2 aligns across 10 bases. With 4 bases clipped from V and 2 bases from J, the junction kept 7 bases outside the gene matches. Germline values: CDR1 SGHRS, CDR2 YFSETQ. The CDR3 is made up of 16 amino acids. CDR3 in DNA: TGCGCCAGCAGCCCTTGGCTAGCGGGAGTCACAGATACGCAGTATTTT. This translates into CASSPWLAGVTDTQYF.

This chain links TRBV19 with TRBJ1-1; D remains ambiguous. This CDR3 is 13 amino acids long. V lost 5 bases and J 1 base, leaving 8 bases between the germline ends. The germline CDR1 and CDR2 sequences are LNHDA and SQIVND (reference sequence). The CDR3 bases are TGTGCCAGTAGTGCTGGACGGAACACTGAAGCTTTCTTT. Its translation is CASSAGRNTEAFF.